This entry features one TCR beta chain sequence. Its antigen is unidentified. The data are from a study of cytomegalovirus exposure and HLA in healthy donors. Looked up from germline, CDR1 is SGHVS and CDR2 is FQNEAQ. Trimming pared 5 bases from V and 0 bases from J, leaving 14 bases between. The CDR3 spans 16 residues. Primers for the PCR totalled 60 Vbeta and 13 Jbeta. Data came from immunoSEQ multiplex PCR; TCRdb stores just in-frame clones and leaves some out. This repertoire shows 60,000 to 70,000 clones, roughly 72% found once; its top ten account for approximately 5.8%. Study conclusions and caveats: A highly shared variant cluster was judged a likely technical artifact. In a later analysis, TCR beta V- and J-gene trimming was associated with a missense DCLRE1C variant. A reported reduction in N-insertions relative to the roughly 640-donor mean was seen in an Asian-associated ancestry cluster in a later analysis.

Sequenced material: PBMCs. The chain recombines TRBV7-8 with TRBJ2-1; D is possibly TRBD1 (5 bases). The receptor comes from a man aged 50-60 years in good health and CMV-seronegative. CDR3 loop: CASSERRDSSYNEQFF. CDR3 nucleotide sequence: TGTGCCAGCAGCGAAAGACGAGACAGCTCCTACAATGAGCAGTTCTTC.